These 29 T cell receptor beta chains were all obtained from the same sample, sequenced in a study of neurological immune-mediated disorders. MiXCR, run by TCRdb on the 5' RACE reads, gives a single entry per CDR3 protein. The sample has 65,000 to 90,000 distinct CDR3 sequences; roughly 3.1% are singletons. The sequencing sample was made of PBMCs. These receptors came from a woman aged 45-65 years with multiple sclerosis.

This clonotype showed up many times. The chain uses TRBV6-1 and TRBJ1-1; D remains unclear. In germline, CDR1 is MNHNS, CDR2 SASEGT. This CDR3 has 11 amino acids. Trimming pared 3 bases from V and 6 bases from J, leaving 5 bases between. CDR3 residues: CASSEFAEAFF. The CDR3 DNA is TGTGCCAGCAGTGAGTTCGCTGAAGCTTTCTTT.

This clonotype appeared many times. The CDR3 sequence: CASSFRTNNEQFF. The DNA of the CDR3 is TGTGCCAGCAGCTTTAGGACTAATAATGAGCAGTTCTTC. The chain joins TRBV7-2 to TRBJ2-1, with a possible D match to TRBD2 (6 bases). V lost 3 bases, J lost 7 bases, and 10 bases lay in between. The germline V gene has CDR1 SGHTA and CDR2 FQGNSA. This CDR3 spans 13 amino acids.

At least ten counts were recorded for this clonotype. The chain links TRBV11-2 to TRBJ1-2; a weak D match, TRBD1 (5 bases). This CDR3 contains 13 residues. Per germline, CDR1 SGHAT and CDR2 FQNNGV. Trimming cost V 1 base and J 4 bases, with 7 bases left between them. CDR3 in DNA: TGTGCCAGCAGCTTAGCCCAGGGCTATGGCTACACCTTC. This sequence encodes CASSLAQGYGYTF. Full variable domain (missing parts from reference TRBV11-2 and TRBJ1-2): EAGVAQSPRYKIIEKRQSVAFWCNPISGHATLYWYQQILGQGPKLLIQFQNNGVVDDSQLPKDRFSAERLKGVDSTLKIQPAKLEDSAVYLCASSLAQGYGYTFGSGTRLTVV.

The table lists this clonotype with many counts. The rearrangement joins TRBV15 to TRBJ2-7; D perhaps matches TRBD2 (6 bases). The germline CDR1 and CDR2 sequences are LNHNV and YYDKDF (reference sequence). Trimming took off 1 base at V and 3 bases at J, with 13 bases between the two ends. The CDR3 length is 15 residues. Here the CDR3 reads CATSRGPAGVYEQYF. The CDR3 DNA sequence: TGTGCCACCAGCAGAGGACCAGCGGGCGTCTACGAGCAGTACTTC. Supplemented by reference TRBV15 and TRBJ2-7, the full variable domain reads DAMVIQNPRYQVTQFGKPVTLSCSQTLNHNVMYWYQQKSSQAPKLLFHYYDKDFNNEADTPDNFQSRRPNTSFCFLDIRSPGLGDTAMYLCATSRGPAGVYEQYFGPGTRLTVT.

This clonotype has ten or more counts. The CDR3 spells CASSLRGGPDTQYF. CDR3 bases: TGTGCCAGCAGCCTCAGGGGGGGCCCAGATACGCAGTATTTT. The chain joins TRBV7-2 to TRBJ2-3; D is tentatively TRBD1 or TRBD2 (7 bases each). Germline V gives CDR1 SGHTA, CDR2 FQGNSA. V lost 5 bases and J lost 4, with 13 bases in between. CDR3 length equals 14 residues.

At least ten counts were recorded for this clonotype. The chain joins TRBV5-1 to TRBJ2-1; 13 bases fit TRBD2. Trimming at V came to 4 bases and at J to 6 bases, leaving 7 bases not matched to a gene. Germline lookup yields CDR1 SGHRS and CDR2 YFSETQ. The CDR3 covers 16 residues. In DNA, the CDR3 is TGCGCCAGCAGCGCGCGTACTAGCGGGGGGGGCAATGAGCAGTTCTTC. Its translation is CASSARTSGGGNEQFF.

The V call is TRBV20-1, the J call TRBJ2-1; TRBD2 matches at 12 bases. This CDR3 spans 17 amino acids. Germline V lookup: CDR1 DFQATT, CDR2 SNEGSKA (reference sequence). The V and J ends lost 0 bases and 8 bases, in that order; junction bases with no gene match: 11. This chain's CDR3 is CSARDSSTSGSRDEQFF. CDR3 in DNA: TGCAGTGCTAGAGATTCCTCGACTAGCGGGAGCAGGGATGAGCAGTTCTTC.

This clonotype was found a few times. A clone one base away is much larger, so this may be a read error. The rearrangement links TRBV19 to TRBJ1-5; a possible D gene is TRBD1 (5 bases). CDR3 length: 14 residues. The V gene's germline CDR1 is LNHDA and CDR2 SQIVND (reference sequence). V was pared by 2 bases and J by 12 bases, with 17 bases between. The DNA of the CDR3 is TGTGCCAGTAGTATACGACGGGCAGGGTCGCACCAGCATTTT. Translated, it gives CASSIRRAGSHQHF. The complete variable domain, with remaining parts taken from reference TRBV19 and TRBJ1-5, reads DGGITQSPKYLFRKEGQNVTLSCEQNLNHDAMYWYRQDPGQGLRLIYYSQIVNDFQKGDIAEGYSVSREKKESFPLTVTSAQKNPTAFYLCASSIRRAGSHQHFGDGTRLSIL.

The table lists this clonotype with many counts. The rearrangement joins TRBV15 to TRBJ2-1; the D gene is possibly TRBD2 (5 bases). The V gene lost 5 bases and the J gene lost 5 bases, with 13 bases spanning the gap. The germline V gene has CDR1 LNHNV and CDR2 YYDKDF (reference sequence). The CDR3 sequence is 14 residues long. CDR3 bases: TGTGCCACCAGCCCGCCGGACTGGCACAATGAGCAGTTCTTC. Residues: CATSPPDWHNEQFF.

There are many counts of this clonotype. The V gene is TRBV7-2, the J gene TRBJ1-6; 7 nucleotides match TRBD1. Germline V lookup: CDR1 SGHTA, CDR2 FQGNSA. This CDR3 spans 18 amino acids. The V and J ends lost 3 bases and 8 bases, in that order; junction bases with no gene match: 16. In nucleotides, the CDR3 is TGTGCCAGCAGCTTGAGGGGGCCAGGGTCCCCGAATTATTCACCCCTCCACTTT. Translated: CASSLRGPGSPNYSPLHF.

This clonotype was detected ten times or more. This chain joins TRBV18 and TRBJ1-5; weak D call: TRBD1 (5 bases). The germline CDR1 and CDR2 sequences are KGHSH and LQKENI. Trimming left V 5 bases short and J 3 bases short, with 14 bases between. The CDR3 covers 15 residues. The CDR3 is CASSSTRDPNQPQHF. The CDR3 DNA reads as TGTGCCAGCTCATCAACCCGGGACCCCAATCAGCCCCAGCATTTT.

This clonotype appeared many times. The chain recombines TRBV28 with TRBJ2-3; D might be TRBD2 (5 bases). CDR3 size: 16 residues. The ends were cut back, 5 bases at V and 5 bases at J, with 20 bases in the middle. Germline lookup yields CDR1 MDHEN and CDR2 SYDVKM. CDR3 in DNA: TGTGCCAGCAGTCCCGCCTTAGGTCGGGATTTAGATACGCAGTATTTT. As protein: CASSPALGRDLDTQYF.

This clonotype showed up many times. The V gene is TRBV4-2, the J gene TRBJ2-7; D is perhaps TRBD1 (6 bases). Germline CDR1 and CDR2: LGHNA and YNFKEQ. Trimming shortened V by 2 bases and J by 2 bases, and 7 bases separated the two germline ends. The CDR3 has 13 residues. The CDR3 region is CASSQNRAYEQYF. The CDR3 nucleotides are TGTGCCAGCAGCCAAAACAGGGCCTACGAGCAGTACTTC.

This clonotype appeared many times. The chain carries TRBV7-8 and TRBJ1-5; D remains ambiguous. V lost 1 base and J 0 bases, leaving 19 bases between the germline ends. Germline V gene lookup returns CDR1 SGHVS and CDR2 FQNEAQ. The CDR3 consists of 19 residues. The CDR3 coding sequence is TGTGCCAGCAGCTTAGTTCAGGACGGGTGGGGATATAGCAATCAGCCCCAGCATTTT. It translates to CASSLVQDGWGYSNQPQHF.

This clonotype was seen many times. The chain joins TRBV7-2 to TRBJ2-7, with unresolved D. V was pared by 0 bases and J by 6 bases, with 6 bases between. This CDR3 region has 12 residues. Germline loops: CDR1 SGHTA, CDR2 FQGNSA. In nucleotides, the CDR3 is TGTGCCAGCAGCTTAGCGCGGCGCGAGCAGTACTTC. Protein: CASSLARREQYF.

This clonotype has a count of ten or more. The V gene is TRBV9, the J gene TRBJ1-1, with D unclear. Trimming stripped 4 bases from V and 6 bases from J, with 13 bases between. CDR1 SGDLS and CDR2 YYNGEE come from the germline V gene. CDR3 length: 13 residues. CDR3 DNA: TGTGCCAGCAGCCCTCGGGGAAGAGCTGAAGCTTTCTTT. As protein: CASSPRGRAEAFF. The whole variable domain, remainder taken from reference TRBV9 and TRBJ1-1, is DSGVTQTPKHLITATGQRVTLRCSPRSGDLSVYWYQQSLDQGLQFLIQYYNGEERAKGNILERFSAQQFPDLHSELNLSSLELGDSALYFCASSPRGRAEAFFGQGTRLTVV.

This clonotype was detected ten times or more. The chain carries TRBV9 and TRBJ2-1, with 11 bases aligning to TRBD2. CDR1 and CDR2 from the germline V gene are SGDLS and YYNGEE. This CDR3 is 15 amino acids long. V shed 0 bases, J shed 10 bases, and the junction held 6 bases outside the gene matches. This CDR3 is CASSVVAGGPREQFF. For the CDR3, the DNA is TGTGCCAGCAGCGTAGTAGCGGGAGGGCCGAGGGAGCAGTTCTTC.

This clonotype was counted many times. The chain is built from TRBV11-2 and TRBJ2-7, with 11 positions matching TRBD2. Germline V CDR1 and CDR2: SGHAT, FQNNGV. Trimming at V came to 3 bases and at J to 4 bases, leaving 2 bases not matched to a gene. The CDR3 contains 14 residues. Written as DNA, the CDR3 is TGTGCCAGCAGCTTTAGCGGGGGGGCTTACGAGCAGTACGTC. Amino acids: CASSFSGGAYEQYV.

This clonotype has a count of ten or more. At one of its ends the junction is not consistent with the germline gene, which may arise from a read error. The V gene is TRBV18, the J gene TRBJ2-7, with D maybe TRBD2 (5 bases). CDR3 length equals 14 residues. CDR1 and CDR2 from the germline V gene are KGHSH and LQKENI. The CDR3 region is CASSPPGSSYEQYF. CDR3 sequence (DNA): TGTGCCAGCTCCCCACCGGGGAGCTCCTACGAGCAGTACTTC.

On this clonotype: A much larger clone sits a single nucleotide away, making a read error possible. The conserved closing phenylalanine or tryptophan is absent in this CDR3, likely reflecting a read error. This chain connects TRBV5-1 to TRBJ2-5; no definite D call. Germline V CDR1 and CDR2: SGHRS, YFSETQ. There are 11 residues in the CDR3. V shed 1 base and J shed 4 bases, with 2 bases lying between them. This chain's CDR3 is CASSLLETQYS. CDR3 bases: TGCGCCAGCAGCTTGTTAGAGACCCAGTACTCC.

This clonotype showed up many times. CDR3 loop: CASSLAGGLGNEQFF. CDR3 DNA: TGTGCCAGCAGCTTAGCGGGGGGGCTCGGCAATGAGCAGTTCTTC. The rearrangement uses TRBV5-4 and TRBJ2-1; 10 nucleotides agree with TRBD2. Germline CDR1 reads SGHNT; CDR2 reads YYREEE (reference sequence). This CDR3 is built from 15 residues. Trimming cost V 2 bases and J 6 bases; bases outside gene matches: 5.

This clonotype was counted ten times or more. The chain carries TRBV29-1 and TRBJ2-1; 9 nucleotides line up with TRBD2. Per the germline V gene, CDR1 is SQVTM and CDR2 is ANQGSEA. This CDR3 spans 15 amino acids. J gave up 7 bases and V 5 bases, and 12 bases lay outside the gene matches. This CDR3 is CSVKAVSGSGNEQFF. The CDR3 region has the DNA TGCAGCGTTAAAGCGGTTAGCGGGAGTGGGAATGAGCAGTTCTTC.

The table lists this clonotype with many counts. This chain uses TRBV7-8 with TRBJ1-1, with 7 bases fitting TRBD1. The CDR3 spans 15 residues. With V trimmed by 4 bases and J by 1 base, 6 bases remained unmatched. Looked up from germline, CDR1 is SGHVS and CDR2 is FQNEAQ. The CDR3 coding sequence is TGTGCCAGCAGCTACTGGGGACAGACGAACACTGAAGCTTTCTTT. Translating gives CASSYWGQTNTEAFF.

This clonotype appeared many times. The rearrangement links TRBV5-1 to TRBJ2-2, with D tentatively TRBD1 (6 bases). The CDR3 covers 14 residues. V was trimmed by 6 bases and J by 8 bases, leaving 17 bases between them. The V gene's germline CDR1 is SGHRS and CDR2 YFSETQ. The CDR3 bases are TGCGCCAGCACCTCTAACCCAGGGGCAGGGGAGCTGTTTTTT. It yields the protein CASTSNPGAGELFF.

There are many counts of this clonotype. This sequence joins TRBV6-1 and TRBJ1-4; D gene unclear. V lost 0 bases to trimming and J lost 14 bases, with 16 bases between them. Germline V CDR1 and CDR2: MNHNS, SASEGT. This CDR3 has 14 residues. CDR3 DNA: TGTGCCAGCAGTGAAGCGCCCAGGAGGAGTGCCCTGTTTTTT. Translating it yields CASSEAPRRSALFF.

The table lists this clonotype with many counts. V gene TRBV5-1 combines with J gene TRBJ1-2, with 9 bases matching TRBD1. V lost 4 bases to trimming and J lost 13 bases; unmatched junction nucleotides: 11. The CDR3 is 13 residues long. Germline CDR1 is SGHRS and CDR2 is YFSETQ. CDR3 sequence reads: CASSITGGPTVTF. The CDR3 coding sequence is TGCGCCAGCAGCATAACAGGGGGCCCTACTGTCACCTTC.

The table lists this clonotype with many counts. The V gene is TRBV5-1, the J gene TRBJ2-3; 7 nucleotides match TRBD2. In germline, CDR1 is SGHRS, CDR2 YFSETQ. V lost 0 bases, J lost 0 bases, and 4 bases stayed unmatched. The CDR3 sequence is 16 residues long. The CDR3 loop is CASSLEGSGSTDTQYF. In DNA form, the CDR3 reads TGCGCCAGCAGCTTGGAGGGTAGCGGGAGCACAGATACGCAGTATTTT.

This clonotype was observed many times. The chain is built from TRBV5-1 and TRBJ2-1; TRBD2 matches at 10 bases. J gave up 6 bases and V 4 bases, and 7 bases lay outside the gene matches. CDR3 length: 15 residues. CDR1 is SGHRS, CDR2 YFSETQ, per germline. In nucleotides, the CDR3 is TGCGCCAGCAGCCCCCCGGGACTAGCGAGCAATGAGCAGTTCTTC. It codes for CASSPPGLASNEQFF.

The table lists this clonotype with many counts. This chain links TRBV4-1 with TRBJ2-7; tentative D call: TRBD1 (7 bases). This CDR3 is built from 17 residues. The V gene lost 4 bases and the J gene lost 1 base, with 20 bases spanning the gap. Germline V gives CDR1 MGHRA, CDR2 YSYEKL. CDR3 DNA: TGCGCCAGCAGCCCCAGGGGGGAGAAGTGGGGATCCTACGAGCAGTACTTC. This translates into CASSPRGEKWGSYEQYF.